The 24 T cell receptor beta chains listed next were all sequenced from one sample in a study of vaccination effects on CD4 cells after COVID-19. Antigen specificity for these receptors is unknown. Peptide-pool stimulation followed by sequencing identified expanded antigen-specific CD4+ clonotypes in the ViraFEST assay. Culturing for around ten days preceded CD4+ T cell isolation. SARS-CoV-2 infected the person between March and December 2020, as confirmed by PCR. Every participant took two doses of the BNT162b2 or mRNA-1273 vaccine. Assay: immunoSEQ multiplex PCR; the TCRdb copy retains only in-frame clones and omits some. This sample has about 13,000 clones; 73% occur once, and the top ten carry roughly 33%. The source material was CD4+ T cells from PBMCs cultured with HCoV-NL63 spike peptides, sampled after COVID-19 vaccination. The receptors here all came from a human donor who had a prior SARS-CoV-2 infection.

This clone was seen more than once but under ten times. V and J are TRBV7-6 and TRBJ1-1, with D perhaps matching TRBD1 (5 bases). Germline-derived CDR1 and CDR2 are SGHVS and FNYEAQ. The CDR3 runs to 18 residues. The V and J ends lost 0 bases and 0 bases respectively, with 17 bases between them. CDR3 in amino acids: CASSLAGAQGGMNTEAFF. The CDR3 region has the DNA TGTGCCAGCAGCTTAGCGGGCGCGCAGGGAGGGATGAACACTGAAGCTTTCTTT.

The chain links TRBV1 to TRBJ1-3. TRBV1 is recorded as a pseudogene. CDR3 length: 16 amino acids. CDR3 coding DNA: TGCACCAGCAGCCAAGATATCGGAGCTCTTAGGAACACCATATATTTT. Encoded protein: CTSSQDIGALRNTIYF.

DNA of the CDR3: TGTGCCAGCAGCTTGGCTAGCGGGGCCCCCCACGAGCAGTACTTC. Translating it yields CASSLASGAPHEQYF. This sequence joins TRBV5-4 and TRBJ2-7; 9 bases align to TRBD2. V lost 0 bases to trimming and J lost 5 bases; unmatched junction nucleotides: 6. Per the germline V gene, CDR1 is SGHNT and CDR2 is YYREEE (reference sequence). This CDR3 region has 15 residues.

The rearrangement links TRBV6-2 or TRBV6-3 to TRBJ2-3; 13 nucleotides match TRBD2. The J segment lost 7 bases and the V segment lost 1 base, leaving 5 bases of the junction unmatched. Germline CDR1 and CDR2: MNHEY and SVGEGT. CDR3 length: 16 amino acids. The CDR3 is CASSYFGLAGVYTQYF. CDR3 nucleotide sequence: TGTGCCAGCAGTTACTTCGGACTAGCGGGAGTATATACGCAGTATTTT.

The genes are TRBV19 and TRBJ2-5, with no clear D. V shed 6 bases and J shed 2 bases, with 10 bases lying between them. The V gene's germline CDR1 is LNHDA and CDR2 SQIVND (reference sequence). This CDR3 contains 13 residues. The CDR3 DNA follows: TGTGCCAGTAGCCCCCGGGCGCAAGAGACCCAGTACTTC. This translates into CASSPRAQETQYF.

The chain combines TRBV11-3 with TRBJ1-1; no firm D call. The CDR3 runs 15 residues. From germline, CDR1 is SGHNT and CDR2 YENEEA. V was cut by 0 bases and J by 3 bases, with 11 bases left in between. The DNA of the CDR3 is TGTGCCAGCAGCTTAGACATAGGCAGGTACACTGAAGCTTTCTTT. Encoded protein: CASSLDIGRYTEAFF.

This clone has only a few counts. This chain connects TRBV6-5 to TRBJ2-7; perhaps D is TRBD1 or TRBD2 (5 bases each). This CDR3 region has 16 residues. Germline V lookup: CDR1 MNHEY, CDR2 SVGAGI. Between the trimmed V and J ends, which lost 3 bases and 3 bases, there was a span of 18 bases. The CDR3 coding sequence is TGTGCCAGCAGTTATTTTTTCGGACACGGGGACTACGAGCAGTACTTC. Residues: CASSYFFGHGDYEQYF.

The genes are TRBV6-5 and TRBJ2-3, with D hard to call. V lost 0 bases to trimming and J lost 2 bases, with 6 bases between them. Looked up from germline, CDR1 is MNHEY and CDR2 is SVGAGI. This CDR3 has 14 amino acids. This CDR3 reads CASSYSVYTDTQYF. DNA of the CDR3: TGTGCCAGCAGTTACTCGGTCTACACAGATACGCAGTATTTT.

This clone came up a few times. The V call is TRBV3-1 (or the pseudogene TRBV3-2), the J call TRBJ2-3, with TRBD1 matching 9 bases. The germline V gene has CDR1 LGHDT and CDR2 YNNKEL (reference sequence). V dropped 9 bases and J dropped 0; count of bases not matched to a gene: 7. This CDR3 contains 15 residues. For the CDR3, the DNA is TGTGCCAGAGGGGAACAGGGGGCGAGCACAGATACGCAGTATTTT. It specifies CARGEQGASTDTQYF.

This rearrangement joins TRBV19 to TRBJ2-5; D remains unclear. Germline V gives CDR1 LNHDA, CDR2 SQIVND (reference sequence). V lost 2 bases and J lost 4, with 11 bases in between. The CDR3 has 14 residues. DNA for the CDR3: TGTGCCAGTAGTATAACTACAGCCGGAGAGACCCAGTACTTC. As protein: CASSITTAGETQYF.

The chain recombines TRBV6-5 with TRBJ2-5; D is unresolved. Germline V gene data show CDR1 as MNHEY and CDR2 as SVGAGI. The CDR3 covers 13 residues. The ends were cut back, 4 bases at V and 3 bases at J, with 9 bases in the middle. CDR3 in DNA: TGTGCCAGCAGTTTAATAAGTGAAGAGACCCAGTACTTC. This translates into CASSLISEETQYF.

This clone was counted only a few times. The CDR3 sequence is CAWRSRGTYNEQFF. The CDR3 DNA reads TGTGCCTGGAGATCGAGGGGAACATACAATGAGCAGTTCTTC. V gene TRBV30 combines with J gene TRBJ2-1; D may correspond to TRBD1 or TRBD2 (5 bases each). Germline V CDR1 and CDR2: GTSNPN, SVGIG (reference sequence). Between the trimmed V and J ends, which lost 3 bases and 4 bases, there was a span of 13 bases. CDR3 size: 14 residues. The full variable domain, with the rest looked up from reference TRBV30 and TRBJ2-1, is SQTIHQWPATLVQPVGSPLSLECTVEGTSNPNLYWYRQAAGRGLQLLFYSVGIGQISSEVPQNLSASRPQDRQFILSSKKLLLSDSGFYLCAWRSRGTYNEQFFGPGTRLTVL.

This clone turned up a few times. V and J are TRBV9 and TRBJ2-1; the D gene is possibly TRBD2 (5 bases). The CDR3 extends over 13 amino acids. Germline CDR1 and CDR2: SGDLS and YYNGEE. The V end lost 3 bases, the J end lost 2 bases, and 6 bases lay between the germline ends. This CDR3 is CASSGRPYNEQFF. CDR3 nucleotide sequence: TGTGCCAGCAGCGGGAGGCCCTACAATGAGCAGTTCTTC. Supplemented by reference TRBV9 and TRBJ2-1, the full variable domain reads DSGVTQTPKHLITATGQRVTLRCSPRSGDLSVYWYQQSLDQGLQFLIQYYNGEERAKGNILERFSAQQFPDLHSELNLSSLELGDSALYFCASSGRPYNEQFFGPGTRLTVL.

The chain employs TRBV18 and TRBJ1-1; the D is unclear. The germline CDR1 and CDR2 sequences are KGHSH and LQKENI. The ends were cut back, 0 bases at V and 1 base at J, with 15 bases in the middle. The CDR3 runs 17 residues. CDR3 sequence (DNA): TGTGCCAGCTCACCACCTGGCCCTGACCCCACGAACACTGAAGCTTTCTTT. As protein: CASSPPGPDPTNTEAFF.

The chain links TRBV30 to TRBJ1-6; TRBD1 aligns across 8 bases. The CDR3 is 15 amino acids. The germline V gene encodes CDR1 GTSNPN and CDR2 SVGIG (reference sequence). With 3 bases clipped from V and 9 bases from J, the junction kept 10 bases outside the gene matches. CDR3 sequence: CAWSPAQGGVSPLHF. The CDR3 DNA sequence: TGTGCCTGGAGCCCCGCACAGGGGGGGGTTTCACCCCTCCACTTT.

The sample holds one count of this clone. This chain uses TRBV6-5 with TRBJ1-4, with 9 positions matching TRBD1. Germline V gives CDR1 MNHEY, CDR2 SVGAGI. Trimming took 8 bases from V and 7 from J; bases not matched to a gene: 11. The CDR3 totals 15 residues. CDR3 sequence (DNA): TGTGCCAGCGTGATGGTCGGACAGGGGTCTGAAAAACTGTTTTTT. This sequence encodes CASVMVGQGSEKLFF.

The V gene is TRBV30, the J gene TRBJ2-5; TRBD1 aligns across 9 bases. CDR1 is GTSNPN and CDR2 is SVGIG in the germline V gene (reference sequence). This CDR3 has 14 residues. V dropped 3 bases and J dropped 6; count of bases not matched to a gene: 8. The CDR3 region is CAWRRQGVYKTQYF. The CDR3 DNA follows: TGTGCCTGGAGGCGACAGGGGGTGTATAAGACCCAGTACTTC.

The chain is built from TRBV30 and TRBJ2-5; D call uncertain. This CDR3 has 14 residues. V shed 1 base and J shed 5 bases, with 14 bases lying between them. Looked up from germline, CDR1 is GTSNPN and CDR2 is SVGIG (reference sequence). In nucleotides, the CDR3 is TGTGCCTGGAGTGAAGGGTTTGGCGAGGAGACCCAGTACTTC. It codes for CAWSEGFGEETQYF.

The chain has TRBV18 and TRBJ2-1; D is unresolved. This CDR3 comprises 13 residues. Germline CDR1 KGHSH, CDR2 LQKENI. V was pared by 5 bases and J by 9 bases, with 14 bases between. The chain's CDR3 is CASSIKRELEQFF. CDR3 nucleotides: TGTGCCAGCTCAATAAAACGAGAGCTTGAGCAGTTCTTC.

This clone has more than one count but fewer than ten. The chain is built from TRBV3-1 (or the pseudogene TRBV3-2) and TRBJ2-7, with D uncertain. Germline loops: CDR1 LGHDT, CDR2 YNNKEL (reference sequence). This CDR3 spans 14 amino acids. V shed 2 bases and J shed 7 bases, with 15 bases lying between them. The DNA for the CDR3 is TGTGCCAGCAGCCAACGCGCAGGTGTTCGGGAGCAGTACTTC. Encoded protein: CASSQRAGVREQYF.

As DNA, the CDR3 is TGTGCCAGCAGCTTCGACAGGGGGTACACTGAAGCTTTCTTT. This codes for CASSFDRGYTEAFF. V gene TRBV7-2 combines with J gene TRBJ1-1, with TRBD1 identical over 9 bases. This CDR3 contains 14 residues. With 3 bases clipped from V and 3 bases from J, the junction kept 2 bases outside the gene matches. From germline, CDR1 is SGHTA and CDR2 FQGNSA.

J is TRBJ2-5 and V is TRBV10-3; 10 bases fit TRBD1. V shed 6 bases and J 5 bases; nucleotides not matched to a gene: 3. This CDR3 is built from 13 residues. Per the germline V gene, CDR1 is ENHRY and CDR2 is SYGVKD. The CDR3 loop is CAIRTGGAETQYF. The CDR3 region has the DNA TGTGCCATCAGGACAGGGGGCGCCGAGACCCAGTACTTC.

DNA of the CDR3: TGTGCCAGCAGCTTAGAGCTAGCAGCAGATACGCAGTATTTT. Residues: CASSLELAADTQYF. This chain links TRBV13 with TRBJ2-3; weak D call: TRBD2 (5 bases). Per the germline V gene, CDR1 is PRHDT and CDR2 is FYEKMQ (reference sequence). The CDR3 has 14 amino acids. Trimming shortened V by 1 base and J by 4 bases, and 9 bases separated the two germline ends. The complete variable domain, with remaining parts taken from reference TRBV13 and TRBJ2-3, reads AAGVIQSPRHLIKEKRETATLKCYPIPRHDTVYWYQQGPGQDPQFLISFYEKMQSDKGSIPDRFSAQQFSDYHSELNMSSLELGDSALYFCASSLELAADTQYFGPGTRLTVL.

The V gene is TRBV18, the J gene TRBJ1-2; possible D gene TRBD1, 5 bases. The CDR3 is made up of 15 amino acids. CDR1 is KGHSH, CDR2 LQKENI, per germline. Trimming took off 4 bases at V and 0 bases at J, with 12 bases between the two ends. CDR3 sequence (DNA): TGTGCCAGCTCACAATCCGGGACGACTAACTATGGCTACACCTTC. Its protein product is CASSQSGTTNYGYTF.